This paragraph reports one T cell receptor beta chain. Authors' methods: Amplifying reference gene primers gave estimates of nucleated cell counts. Generated by immunoSEQ multiplex PCR, the TCRdb table keeps only in-frame clones and is missing some. D and trimming come from the DNA, and the V and J calls and clone size come from that table. The top ten hold 6.5% to 9.5% of the sample, which has 250,000 to 350,000 clones, 70% to 90% seen once. CDR1 and CDR2 (germline): MNHNY, SVGAGI (reference sequence). The CDR3 runs 19 residues. J lost 1 base, V lost 5 bases, and 12 bases had no gene match. The record originates from a study of blood T cell repertoires in COVID-19. Study summary: The analysed material was cDNA or gDNA that came from T cells, B-cell-depleted T cells, or PBMCs.

The clonotype was recovered from a woman aged 45-65 years who had recovered from COVID-19. V usage is TRBV6-6 and J usage is TRBJ1-3, with TRBD1 identical over 12 bases. Sequenced: peripheral blood. The CDR3 spells CASSRDRGPEAPSGNTIYF. CDR3 sequence (DNA): TGTGCCAGCAGTCGGGACAGGGGGCCTGAAGCGCCGTCTGGAAACACCATATATTTT.